This T cell receptor (beta chain) was found in a study of cytomegalovirus exposure and HLA in healthy donors. Points from the study as a whole: Accounts indicate the classifier identified cytomegalovirus status with strong specificity and sensitivity.

Points on this clone: Its antigen is still unknown.

CDR1 is SGDLS and CDR2 is YYNGEE in the germline V gene. The CDR3 runs 14 residues. V was pared by 0 bases and J by 1 base, with 6 bases between. Though probably carrying unrecorded immune exposures, donors were nominally healthy at sampling. This PCR relied on a set of 60 Vbeta primers and 13 Jbeta primers. Libraries were prepared by immunoSEQ multiplex PCR; TCRdb keeps only in-frame clonotypes and omits some of them. The sample contains approximately 190,000 clones, 60% to 80% of which appear only once. The TCR originated in a woman aged 30 to 39 in good health and CMV-seropositive. Sequenced material: PBMCs. V usage is TRBV9 and J usage is TRBJ2-3; D is unresolved. This CDR3 reads CASSVDQGTDTQYF. The CDR3 DNA follows: TGTGCCAGCAGCGTAGACCAGGGCACAGATACGCAGTATTTT.